This TCR beta chain emerged from a study of T cell repertoires in cytomegalovirus infection. Study information: The public TCR beta signatures pointed to both CMV infection and matching HLA type. Study-level findings and limits: The ex vivo response was dominated by HLA-C-restricted CMV-specific TCR beta clonotypes. Frequencies of public TCR beta families were cumulated, and this identified carriers of CMV plus the relevant HLA.

TCRdb reprocessed the reads with MiXCR, giving one entry per CDR3 protein. This sample carries roughly 640,000 distinct CDR3 sequences, 20% to 30% of them seen once, and the ten largest clones take roughly 8%. This clonotype was seen many times. As yet, its antigen is unknown. In germline, CDR1 is SGHTA, CDR2 FQGNSA. This CDR3 spans 14 amino acids. V gave up 5 bases and J gave up 5 bases, with 14 bases separating them. This sequence was found in a human donor in good health (CMV status not recorded). Some clones in this sample may be carry-over from other donors' samples. The chain employs TRBV7-2 and TRBJ2-3, with TRBD1 as a possible D gene (6 bases). The sample taken for sequencing was CD8+ T cells from PBMCs. This CDR3 is CASSLRAGVDTQYF. CDR3 in DNA: TGTGCCAGCAGCCTCCGGGCAGGGGTAGATACGCAGTATTTT.